Shown below are 2 T cell receptor beta chains from a single sample sequenced in a study of T cell responses to AZD1222 COVID-19 vaccine (dated by TCRdb to the early 2020s). Library generation was performed with the immunoSEQ multiplex PCR assay. The table was pulled from immuneACCESS by TCRdb, which kept in-frame rearrangements only. Such tables lose some clones; where checked, under half of the loss comes from unresolved V genes, and the rest has no known cause. This sample is represented by tens of thousands of clones; roughly 80% of them were singletons. About 14% of the sample is taken by the ten largest. The meaning of the sample's time point label: about 28 days (+/-7) after the second vaccine dose. Sequencing was performed on peripheral blood, taken 28 days after the second AZD1222 dose. These receptors all come from an adult who received the AZD1222 COVID-19 vaccine.

In its sample, this clone was seen a few times. Germline and junction disagree at one end, which may indicate a read error. The chain links TRBV2 to TRBJ1-4; 9 bases line up with TRBD1. The CDR3 loop spans 16 amino acids. Germline CDR1 reads SNHLY; CDR2 reads FYNNEI. CDR3 DNA sequence: TGTGCCAGCAGCGAAGGGTCCGGGACAGGGAATGAAAAACTGTTTTTT. Its translation: CASSEGSGTGNEKLFF.

This clone was seen once. The CDR3 sequence: CAISALDRGREPIYF. In DNA form, the CDR3 reads TGTGCCATCAGTGCCCTCGACAGAGGCCGAGAACCCATATATTTT. V and J are TRBV10-3 and TRBJ1-3, with D possibly matching TRBD1 (5 bases). The germline CDR1 and CDR2 sequences are ENHRY and SYGVKD. This CDR3 has 15 amino acids. Deletions cut 4 bases from V and 11 bases from J, with 21 bases between.